A selection of T cell receptor beta chains follows, all from one sample in a study of OX40 agonist ivuxolimab in advanced cancers. Libraries were prepared by immunoSEQ multiplex PCR; TCRdb keeps only in-frame clonotypes and omits some of them. Of some 35,000 clones listed, roughly 84% are singletons. Sequencing used CD4+ or CD8+ T cells sorted from blood, obtained in a trial of the OX40 agonist ivuxolimab. Receptor source: an adult with an advanced solid tumor such as melanoma, head and neck, liver or kidney cancer. The CDR3 runs from the conserved cysteine through the conserved F or W. Each record gives: clone size, J gene, V gene, D gene, CDR3 protein, CDR3 DNA. The D gene is left open where the match is weak. Clone size, where shown, is once, few, many, or a class for clones that have expanded.

clone size: once
J gene: TRBJ2-5
V gene: TRBV28
D gene: NA
CDR3 protein: CATTGQPRLAQYF
CDR3 DNA: TGTGCCACCACGGGACAACCCAGGCTGGCCCAGTACTTC

clone size: NA
J gene: TRBJ2-2
V gene: TRBV4-2
D gene: NA
CDR3 protein: CASSQVGENTGELFF
CDR3 DNA: TGTGCCAGCAGCCAAGTCGGGGAAAACACCGGGGAGCTGTTTTTT

clone size: NA
J gene: TRBJ1-5
V gene: TRBV30
D gene: NA
CDR3 protein: CAWSAGLSQPQHF
CDR3 DNA: TGTGCCTGGAGTGCCGGGCTCTCTCAGCCCCAGCATTTT

clone size: NA
J gene: TRBJ1-3
V gene: TRBV28
D gene: NA
CDR3 protein: CASSLWVGISGNTIYF
CDR3 DNA: TGTGCCAGCAGTCTCTGGGTAGGGATTTCTGGAAACACCATATATTTT

clone size: once
J gene: TRBJ2-2
V gene: TRBV6-5
D gene: NA
CDR3 protein: CASSYGQESLPGELFF
CDR3 DNA: TGTGCCAGCAGTTACGGTCAGGAGAGTCTCCCCGGGGAGCTGTTTTTT

clone size: few
J gene: TRBJ2-1
V gene: TRBV11-2
D gene: NA
CDR3 protein: CASSLRRSGPYHNEQFF
CDR3 DNA: TGTGCCAGCAGCTTAAGGAGATCGGGGCCCTACCACAATGAGCAGTTCTTC

clone size: NA
J gene: TRBJ2-5
V gene: TRBV5-1
D gene: NA
CDR3 protein: CASSSGETQYF
CDR3 DNA: TGCGCCAGCAGCTCGGGGGAGACCCAGTACTTC

clone size: once
J gene: TRBJ2-1
V gene: TRBV20-1
D gene: NA
CDR3 protein: CSALGSSEQFF
CDR3 DNA: TGCAGTGCTCTAGGGTCGAGTGAGCAGTTCTTC

clone size: few
J gene: TRBJ1-3
V gene: TRBV7-9
D gene: NA
CDR3 protein: CASSLAIQGGPGNTIYF
CDR3 DNA: TGTGCCAGCAGCTTAGCGATACAGGGAGGACCTGGAAACACCATATATTTT

clone size: NA
J gene: TRBJ2-1
V gene: TRBV28
D gene: NA
CDR3 protein: CASQRRVAILEQFF
CDR3 DNA: TGTGCCAGCCAGAGGAGAGTAGCGATTCTTGAGCAGTTCTTC

clone size: NA
J gene: TRBJ2-7
V gene: TRBV15
D gene: TRBD1
CDR3 protein: CATSREGQSSYEQYF
CDR3 DNA: TGTGCCACCAGCAGAGAGGGACAGAGCTCCTACGAGCAGTACTTC

clone size: NA
J gene: TRBJ2-6
V gene: TRBV19
D gene: NA
CDR3 protein: CASTNMRIPLSGANVLTF
CDR3 DNA: TGTGCCAGTACCAATATGAGGATTCCACTCTCTGGGGCCAACGTCCTGACTTTC

clone size: few
J gene: TRBJ2-5
V gene: TRBV4-1
D gene: TRBD2
CDR3 protein: CASSQKAGGETQYF
CDR3 DNA: TGCGCCAGCAGCCAAAAAGCGGGGGGTGAGACCCAGTACTTC

clone size: few
J gene: TRBJ1-2
V gene: TRBV29-1
D gene: NA
CDR3 protein: CSVDRGQNGYTF
CDR3 DNA: TGCAGCGTTGATAGGGGTCAGAATGGCTACACCTTC

clone size: few
J gene: TRBJ2-7
V gene: TRBV19
D gene: NA
CDR3 protein: CASGSLYEQYF
CDR3 DNA: TGTGCTTCCGGGTCACTCTACGAGCAGTACTTC

clone size: NA
J gene: TRBJ2-1
V gene: TRBV5-1
D gene: TRBD2
CDR3 protein: CASSSSRTSGGLYNEQFF
CDR3 DNA: TGCGCCAGCAGCTCAAGCCGGACTAGCGGGGGCCTTTACAATGAGCAGTTCTTC

clone size: NA
J gene: TRBJ2-3
V gene: TRBV7-6
D gene: NA
CDR3 protein: CASSLSRTVTDTQYF
CDR3 DNA: TGTGCCAGCAGCTTATCCCGGACAGTCACAGATACGCAGTATTTT

clone size: few
J gene: TRBJ1-5
V gene: TRBV7-2
D gene: NA
CDR3 protein: CASSLFMNQPQHF
CDR3 DNA: TGTGCCAGCAGCCTCTTTATGAATCAGCCCCAGCATTTT

clone size: NA
J gene: TRBJ2-5
V gene: TRBV4-1
D gene: NA
CDR3 protein: CASSQLTGGQETQYF
CDR3 DNA: TGCGCCAGCAGCCAATTGACAGGAGGGCAAGAGACCCAGTACTTC

clone size: NA
J gene: TRBJ1-5
V gene: TRBV23-1
D gene: TRBD1
CDR3 protein: CASSQCMTDRGLSNQPQHF
CDR3 DNA: TGCGCCAGCAGTCAATGTATGACGGACAGGGGGCTTAGCAATCAGCCCCAGCATTTT

clone size: NA
J gene: TRBJ1-2
V gene: TRBV9
D gene: NA
CDR3 protein: CASSVQEDYGYTF
CDR3 DNA: TGTGCCAGCAGCGTACAGGAGGACTATGGCTACACCTTC

clone size: NA
J gene: TRBJ1-5
V gene: TRBV28
D gene: NA
CDR3 protein: CASSLFGGGGQPQHF
CDR3 DNA: TGTGCCAGCAGTTTATTTGGGGGCGGGGGTCAGCCCCAGCATTTT

clone size: NA
J gene: TRBJ2-3
V gene: TRBV9
D gene: TRBD2
CDR3 protein: CASSVLAGGDTQYF
CDR3 DNA: TGTGCCAGCAGCGTTCTCGCGGGGGGGGATACGCAGTATTTT

clone size: NA
J gene: TRBJ2-7
V gene: TRBV20-1
D gene: NA
CDR3 protein: CSARGTYEQYF
CDR3 DNA: TGCAGTGCTAGAGGGACTTACGAGCAGTACTTC

clone size: NA
J gene: TRBJ1-4
V gene: TRBV9
D gene: NA
CDR3 protein: CASSAEVGVREKLFF
CDR3 DNA: TGTGCCAGCAGCGCCGAGGTGGGGGTACGGGAAAAACTGTTTTTT

clone size: NA
J gene: TRBJ2-5
V gene: TRBV6-1
D gene: NA
CDR3 protein: CASSPGDYQETQYF
CDR3 DNA: TGTGCCAGCAGTCCCGGGGACTACCAAGAGACCCAGTACTTC

clone size: NA
J gene: TRBJ1-2
V gene: TRBV6-1
D gene: NA
CDR3 protein: CASRASPGIYGYTF
CDR3 DNA: TGTGCCAGCAGAGCCTCGCCAGGGATCTATGGCTACACCTTC

clone size: NA
J gene: TRBJ2-1
V gene: TRBV4-1
D gene: NA
CDR3 protein: CASSQDPPFDEQFF
CDR3 DNA: TGCGCCAGCAGCCAAGATCCCCCGTTCGATGAGCAGTTCTTC

clone size: few
J gene: TRBJ1-2
V gene: TRBV28
D gene: NA
CDR3 protein: CASKDRERANYGYTF
CDR3 DNA: TGTGCCAGCAAGGACCGGGAGAGGGCTAACTATGGCTACACCTTC

clone size: NA
J gene: TRBJ1-2
V gene: TRBV5-8
D gene: NA
CDR3 protein: CASTRLTGANYGYTF
CDR3 DNA: TGTGCCAGCACCCGGTTGACGGGGGCTAACTATGGCTACACCTTC

clone size: NA
J gene: TRBJ1-2
V gene: TRBV6-5
D gene: TRBD1
CDR3 protein: CASSPRTGALYGYTF
CDR3 DNA: TGTGCCAGCAGTCCCCGGACAGGGGCACTCTATGGCTACACCTTC

clone size: NA
J gene: TRBJ2-3
V gene: TRBV5-6
D gene: TRBD1
CDR3 protein: CASSLDRGNTDTQYF
CDR3 DNA: TGTGCCAGCAGCTTGGACAGGGGAAACACAGATACGCAGTATTTT

clone size: few
J gene: TRBJ2-4
V gene: TRBV15
D gene: TRBD1
CDR3 protein: CATSRDLGQGYF
CDR3 DNA: TGTGCCACCAGCAGAGATCTAGGACAGGGGTACTTC

clone size: NA
J gene: TRBJ2-3
V gene: TRBV18
D gene: NA
CDR3 protein: CASSGGSTDTQYF
CDR3 DNA: TGTGCCAGCTCGGGCGGCAGCACAGATACGCAGTATTTT

clone size: NA
J gene: TRBJ2-1
V gene: TRBV7-2
D gene: TRBD2
CDR3 protein: CASSRAGVTYNEQFF
CDR3 DNA: TGTGCCAGCAGCCGAGCGGGAGTAACCTACAATGAGCAGTTCTTC

clone size: NA
J gene: TRBJ2-1
V gene: TRBV6-4
D gene: TRBD2
CDR3 protein: CASSLREGSSFEQFF
CDR3 DNA: TGTGCCAGCAGTTTAAGGGAGGGCTCCTCCTTTGAGCAGTTCTTC

clone size: NA
J gene: TRBJ2-5
V gene: TRBV20-1
D gene: NA
CDR3 protein: CSGGTETQYF
CDR3 DNA: TGCAGTGGTGGTACGGAGACCCAGTACTTC

clone size: NA
J gene: TRBJ1-1
V gene: TRBV27
D gene: TRBD1
CDR3 protein: CASSFAGGAYEAFF
CDR3 DNA: TGTGCCAGCAGTTTTGCAGGGGGCGCCTATGAAGCTTTCTTT

clone size: NA
J gene: TRBJ1-1
V gene: TRBV11-2
D gene: NA
CDR3 protein: CASSLGREGAFF
CDR3 DNA: TGTGCCAGCAGCTTAGGCCGTGAGGGAGCTTTCTTT

clone size: NA
J gene: TRBJ1-2
V gene: TRBV18
D gene: NA
CDR3 protein: CASSPYDRASYGYTF
CDR3 DNA: TGTGCCAGCTCACCATACGACAGAGCGAGCTATGGCTACACCTTC

clone size: NA
J gene: TRBJ2-3
V gene: TRBV6-5
D gene: NA
CDR3 protein: CASRLGGRGTDTQYF
CDR3 DNA: TGTGCCAGCAGACTGGGGGGGCGCGGCACAGATACGCAGTATTTT

clone size: NA
J gene: TRBJ2-7
V gene: TRBV2
D gene: NA
CDR3 protein: CASQDSVYEQYF
CDR3 DNA: TGTGCCAGCCAGGACAGTGTCTACGAGCAGTACTTC

clone size: NA
J gene: TRBJ1-5
V gene: TRBV10-3
D gene: TRBD1
CDR3 protein: CAIRGTEDQPQHF
CDR3 DNA: TGTGCCATCAGAGGGACAGAGGATCAGCCCCAGCATTTT

clone size: NA
J gene: TRBJ2-7
V gene: TRBV9
D gene: NA
CDR3 protein: CASSADVSVYEQYF
CDR3 DNA: TGTGCCAGCAGCGCGGACGTTTCAGTCTACGAGCAGTACTTC

clone size: NA
J gene: TRBJ2-7
V gene: TRBV6-5
D gene: NA
CDR3 protein: CASSGRQGLRNEQYF
CDR3 DNA: TGTGCCAGCAGTGGCCGGCAGGGGTTGAGGAACGAGCAGTACTTC

clone size: NA
J gene: TRBJ2-1
V gene: TRBV4-1
D gene: TRBD2
CDR3 protein: CASSGLAGVDEQFF
CDR3 DNA: TGCGCCAGCAGCGGACTAGCGGGAGTGGATGAGCAGTTCTTC

clone size: NA
J gene: TRBJ1-2
V gene: TRBV28
D gene: NA
CDR3 protein: CASSQQSGYTF
CDR3 DNA: TGTGCCAGCAGTCAACAGTCGGGCTACACCTTC

clone size: NA
J gene: TRBJ1-4
V gene: TRBV1
D gene: NA
CDR3 protein: CTSSQVHRKQGTNEKLFF
CDR3 DNA: TGCACCAGCAGCCAAGTCCACAGGAAGCAAGGAACTAATGAAAAACTGTTTTTT

clone size: NA
J gene: TRBJ2-3
V gene: TRBV30
D gene: TRBD2
CDR3 protein: CAWSVPGLAGGTTDTQYF
CDR3 DNA: TGTGCCTGGAGTGTCCCCGGACTAGCGGGAGGGACGACAGATACGCAGTATTTT